This record covers a single T cell receptor (beta chain). The antigen remains unidentified. With 5 bases clipped from V and 7 bases from J, the junction kept 12 bases outside the gene matches. CDR1 is SQVTM and CDR2 is ANQGSEA in the germline V gene. This CDR3 contains 14 residues. The use of a sample-barcoded 5' primer and a J-beta primer mix characterized a second PCR of roughly 6 to 11 cycles. TCRdb re-analysed the 5' RACE reads in MiXCR, keeping a single row per CDR3 protein. Found here are about 720,000 distinct CDR3 sequences, 20% to 25% of them singletons; the top ten hold approximately 4%. The study recruited healthy Caucasian donors from Russia who were aged roughly 6 to 95. The entry originates in a study of blood T cells in healthy people across ages. The study's findings and limits: Percentage of naive T cells showed a strong correlation with TCR beta diversity. Versus aged donors, long-lived donors had higher diversity and more naive CD4+ cells.

This sample was also put to use in a study of T cells of mothers and their children. From that paper: Mothers gave over 10 million TCR beta CDR3 reads each, and children several million each.

The TCR originated in a boy aged 10-17 years in good health. The chain is built from TRBV29-1 and TRBJ1-1, with TRBD1 matching over 8 bases. Sequenced material: blood. CDR3 sequence: CSVYVPDRGLEAFF. In DNA, the CDR3 is TGCAGCGTTTACGTCCCTGACAGGGGACTTGAAGCTTTCTTT.